Listed below are T cell receptor beta chains from one sample, sequenced in a study of early stage breast cancer tumors. The method was immunoSEQ multiplex PCR; TCRdb's version includes in-frame clones alone and lacks a portion of them. The data contain nearly 25,000 clones, around 70% of them seen just once; the ten biggest clones take up around 9.4%. What was sequenced was breast tumor tissue. The receptors shown here come from a person aged 55 to 69 with breast cancer. Both conserved end residues are part of each CDR3. The D gene is left open where the match is weak. A row's size may be missing; if present it is once, few, many or a size class.

abundance | j_gene | v_gene | d_gene | CDR3aa | CDR3nt
. | TRBJ2-7 | TRBV30 | TRBD1 | CAWSPGTATYEQYF | TGTGCCTGGAGTCCCGGGACAGCAACCTACGAGCAGTACTTC
. | TRBJ2-5 | TRBV7-8 | . | CASSGDRKIRGETQYF | TGTGCCAGCAGCGGAGACAGGAAGATTAGAGGAGAGACCCAGTACTTC
few | TRBJ1-2 | TRBV9 | . | CASSVHPSLVMVEYGYTF | TGTGCCAGCAGCGTCCATCCCTCGCTTGTAATGGTTGAGTATGGCTACACCTTC
few | TRBJ1-5 | TRBV28 | . | CASSSPQVYSNQPQHF | TGTGCCAGCAGTTCCCCCCAGGTCTATAGCAATCAGCCCCAGCATTTT
. | TRBJ1-2 | TRBV19 | TRBD1 | CASSIQTGSSGYTF | TGTGCCAGTAGTATCCAGACAGGGTCTTCTGGCTACACCTTC
. | TRBJ1-2 | TRBV11-2 | . | CASSLDIGAASGYTF | TGTGCCAGCAGCTTAGATATAGGGGCGGCTAGTGGCTACACCTTC
. | TRBJ2-3 | TRBV7-3 | TRBD2 | CASSLAGGADTQYF | TGTGCCAGCAGCTTAGCGGGAGGGGCAGATACGCAGTATTTT
. | TRBJ2-4 | TRBV5-4 | . | CASSKNGEGGIQYF | TGTGCCAGCAGTAAGAACGGAGAGGGCGGCATTCAGTACTTC
. | TRBJ2-2 | TRBV19 | TRBD2 | CASSRGLAGLTGELFF | TGTGCCAGTAGTAGAGGACTAGCGGGACTCACCGGGGAGCTGTTTTTT
. | TRBJ2-3 | TRBV7-2 | TRBD2 | CASSFTREGPEDTQYF | TGTGCCAGCAGCTTCACCCGGGAGGGCCCTGAAGATACGCAGTATTTT
. | TRBJ2-5 | TRBV12-5 | TRBD1 | CASGIRDRGHETQYF | TGTGCTAGTGGTATCCGGGACAGGGGGCACGAGACCCAGTACTTC
. | TRBJ1-2 | TRBV7-8 | TRBD1 | CASSLGTGVYGYTF | TGTGCCAGCAGCTTAGGGACAGGGGTATATGGCTACACCTTC
. | TRBJ1-1 | TRBV11-2 | . | CASSIRGTEAFF | TGTGCCAGCAGCATCAGAGGGACTGAAGCTTTCTTT
. | TRBJ2-2 | TRBV5-1 | . | CASSLDGNTGELFF | TGCGCCAGCAGCTTGGACGGGAACACCGGGGAGCTGTTTTTT
once | TRBJ1-5 | TRBV19 | . | CASSTTGSKQPQHF | TGTGCCAGTAGTACCACAGGGTCTAAACAGCCCCAGCATTTT
. | TRBJ2-5 | TRBV29-1 | TRBD1 | CSVLPLTGGAETQYF | TGCAGCGTCCTCCCCTTGACAGGGGGCGCTGAGACCCAGTACTTC
few | TRBJ2-7 | TRBV28 | . | CASSSNPTYEQYF | TGTGCCAGCAGTTCTAACCCTACCTACGAGCAGTACTTC
. | TRBJ2-7 | TRBV30 | TRBD1 | CAWSGTGSYEQYF | TGTGCCTGGTCCGGGACAGGGAGTTACGAGCAGTACTTC
once | TRBJ2-1 | TRBV10-2 | TRBD2 | CASSGLAAFNEQFF | TGCGCCAGCTCAGGACTAGCGGCTTTCAATGAGCAGTTCTTC
. | TRBJ2-1 | TRBV6-5 | . | CASSSFSRGAQFF | TGTGCCAGCAGTTCCTTCTCCAGGGGGGCGCAGTTCTTC
. | TRBJ2-6 | TRBV5-1 | . | CASSLRDKDTSGANVLTF | TGCGCCAGCAGCTTGAGGGACAAGGATACCTCTGGGGCCAACGTCCTGACTTTC
. | TRBJ2-1 | TRBV27 | . | CASYSSNNEQFF | TGTGCCAGCTACTCAAGCAACAATGAGCAGTTCTTC
once | TRBJ1-1 | TRBV19 | . | CASRLTDEAFF | TGTGCCAGTAGATTGACAGATGAAGCTTTCTTT
. | TRBJ2-6 | TRBV11-3 | . | CASSLGLGAGGANVLTF | TGTGCCAGCAGCTTAGGGCTGGGGGCAGGAGGGGCCAACGTCCTGACTTTC
. | TRBJ2-5 | TRBV5-1 | TRBD1 | CASSFGTGWDGVKETQYF | TGCGCCAGCAGCTTTGGGACAGGGTGGGACGGAGTAAAAGAGACCCAGTACTTC
few | TRBJ1-2 | TRBV9 | . | CASSVEVTGYGYTF | TGTGCCAGCAGCGTAGAGGTAACAGGGTATGGCTACACCTTC
. | TRBJ2-7 | TRBV19 | . | CASSPRKFGGYEQYF | TGTGCCAGTAGTCCCCGCAAGTTCGGAGGCTACGAGCAGTACTTC
. | TRBJ1-1 | TRBV11-2 | . | CASSHSSPVWPEAFF | TGTGCCAGCAGCCATTCCTCCCCCGTGTGGCCTGAAGCTTTCTTT
. | TRBJ2-3 | TRBV15 | . | CATSRDPHTDTQYF | TGTGCCACCAGCAGAGATCCCCACACAGATACGCAGTATTTT
few | TRBJ1-2 | TRBV18 | . | CASSPGGRDYGYTF | TGTGCCAGCTCACCGGGCGGCAGGGACTATGGCTACACCTTC
. | TRBJ1-2 | TRBV30 | . | CAWTAGVRYGYTF | TGTGCCTGGACAGCAGGGGTGAGGTATGGCTACACCTTC
many | TRBJ2-7 | TRBV19 | . | CASSRTLSYEQYF | TGTGCCAGTAGTAGGACACTCTCCTACGAGCAGTACTTC
. | TRBJ2-7 | TRBV6-4 | TRBD2 | CASSYTGTSDEQYF | TGTGCCAGCAGTTACACCGGGACTAGCGACGAGCAGTACTTC
. | TRBJ2-1 | TRBV9 | . | CASSADTGYNEQFF | TGTGCCAGCAGCGCCGATACAGGCTACAATGAGCAGTTCTTC
. | TRBJ2-2 | TRBV6-1 | TRBD1 | CASRGQVNTGELFF | TGTGCCAGCAGGGGACAGGTCAACACCGGGGAGCTGTTTTTT
. | TRBJ2-7 | TRBV7-9 | TRBD1 | CASSSATGGHEQYF | TGTGCCAGCAGCTCGGCTACAGGGGGTCACGAGCAGTACTTC
. | TRBJ1-1 | TRBV19 | . | CASSSRRGNTEAFF | TGTGCCAGTAGTTCGCGTAGGGGGAACACTGAAGCTTTCTTT
. | TRBJ2-3 | TRBV7-2 | TRBD2 | CASSLSGVTDTQYF | TGTGCCAGCAGCCTTAGCGGGGTCACAGATACGCAGTATTTT
few | TRBJ1-2 | TRBV10-3 | TRBD1 | CAISEMTGGYTF | TGTGCCATCAGTGAGATGACAGGGGGCTACACCTTC
. | TRBJ2-4 | TRBV6-6 | TRBD2 | CASIPGIAGALIQYF | TGTGCCAGCATTCCCGGGATAGCGGGAGCACTTATTCAGTACTTC
medium-sized | TRBJ2-7 | TRBV28 | TRBD1 | CASESPSGTGVHEQYF | TGTGCCAGCGAGTCCCCCTCCGGGACAGGGGTACACGAGCAGTACTTC